This T cell receptor (beta chain) was identified in a study of response to subunit inactivated influenza vaccine. Study findings and constraints: It was suggested by the authors that few new T cells are recruited by each seasonal influenza vaccination.

A single record per CDR3 protein comes from TCRdb applying MiXCR to the RT-PCR reads. The sample lists 650,000 to 700,000 distinct CDR3 sequences; about 15% were seen once. This clonotype was recorded a few times. What it binds is not known. CDR1 SNHLY and CDR2 FYNNEI come from the germline V gene. V lost 8 bases and J 5 bases, leaving 13 bases between the germline ends. CDR3 length: 12 amino acids. V and J are TRBV2 and TRBJ2-7; D not certain. This sequence was found in a man aged 50-60 years who received an inactivated influenza vaccine. The sequencing here drew on PBMCs from blood, taken approximately 13 days after vaccination. CDR3 DNA: TGTGCCAGCGGAAGATCATCCCACGAGCAGTACTTC. Protein sequence: CASGRSSHEQYF.